This T cell receptor beta chain was found in a study of T cells in Graves' hyperthyroidism and ophthalmopathy. Germline lookup yields CDR1 SQVTM and CDR2 ANQGSEA. The CDR3 consists of 14 residues. The V end was cut by 4 bases, the J end by 0 bases, with 11 bases between. Amplified TCR beta CDR3 regions came from RNA transcripts. HTBI primers were employed in a first-round RT-PCR of the TCR CDR3. TCRdb called the multiplex PCR reads again in MiXCR, with one record for every CDR3 protein. This table has approximately 400,000 distinct CDR3 sequences, more than 13% appearing once. The sequenced material came from blood. The chain joins TRBV29-1 to TRBJ2-3; no definite D call. This TCR was sampled from a woman aged 30 to 39 with Graves' hyperthyroidism. CDR3 residues: CSVGGYGSTDTQYF. The CDR3 DNA follows: TGCAGCGTTGGAGGCTATGGTAGCACAGATACGCAGTATTTT.